This T cell receptor (beta chain) was recorded in a study of blood T cells in healthy people across ages. Study-level findings and limits: Naive T cell percentage by flow cytometry tracked strongly with beta diversity.

The use of a sample-barcoded 5' primer and a J-beta primer mix characterized a second PCR of roughly 6 to 11 cycles. Each cDNA molecule was tagged by a template-switch adaptor with 12 random nucleotides. MiXCR, run by TCRdb on the 5' RACE reads, gives a single entry per CDR3 protein. Among more than 800,000 distinct CDR3 sequences listed, more than 35% were seen once. Caucasian individuals from Russia who were healthy and aged about 6 to 95 acted as donors. Samples had at least 7 million PBMCs isolated from them. This clonotype has only a few counts. Antigen specificity is unknown. J gave up 6 bases and V 6 bases, and 10 bases lay outside the gene matches. This CDR3 spans 17 amino acids.

This sequence originates from a woman aged 60-70 years in good health. The chain links TRBV12-3 or TRBV12-4 to TRBJ2-5, with TRBD2 matching 16 bases. Sequencing was done on a sample of blood. The chain's CDR3 is CASSPGLAGGRLKTQYF. DNA of the CDR3: TGTGCCAGCAGCCCGGGACTAGCGGGAGGGCGCTTGAAGACCCAGTACTTC.